This T cell receptor (beta chain) comes out of a study of response to subunit inactivated influenza vaccine. Whole-study findings and limits: The authors offered the suggestion that each seasonal influenza vaccination recruits few new T cells.

A single record per CDR3 protein comes from TCRdb applying MiXCR to the RT-PCR reads. This sample has under 950,000 distinct CDR3 sequences, with about 20% found just once. The CDR3 totals 14 residues. J lost 5 bases, V lost 1 base, and 2 bases had no gene match. The germline V gene has CDR1 LGHNA and CDR2 YSLEER. This clonotype was found many times. Its cognate antigen is unknown. Sample: PBMCs from blood, taken around 5 days after vaccination. The receptor was derived from a man aged 50-60 years who received an inactivated influenza vaccine. This chain connects TRBV4-3 to TRBJ2-7, with 10 positions matching TRBD1. CDR3 region: CASSQGQGADEQYF. CDR3 DNA: TGCGCCAGCAGCCAAGGACAGGGGGCGGACGAGCAGTACTTC.